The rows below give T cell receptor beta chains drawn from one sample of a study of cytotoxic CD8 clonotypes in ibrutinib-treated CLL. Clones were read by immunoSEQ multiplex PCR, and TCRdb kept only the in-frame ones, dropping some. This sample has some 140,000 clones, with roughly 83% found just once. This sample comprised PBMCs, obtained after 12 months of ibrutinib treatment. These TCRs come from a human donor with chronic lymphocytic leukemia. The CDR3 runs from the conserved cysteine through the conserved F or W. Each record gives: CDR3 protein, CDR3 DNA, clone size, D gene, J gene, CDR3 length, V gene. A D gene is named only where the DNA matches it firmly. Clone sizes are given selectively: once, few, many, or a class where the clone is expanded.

CDR3 protein: CASSRGTVSSYEQYF
CDR3 DNA: TGTGCCAGCAGCCGTGGGACAGTCTCCTCGTACGAGCAGTACTTC
clone size: -
D gene: TRBD1
J gene: TRBJ2-7
CDR3 length: 15
V gene: TRBV6-6

CDR3 protein: CAGHVGGHSPLHF
CDR3 DNA: TGTGCCGGACACGTGGGTGGGCATTCACCCCTCCACTTT
clone size: -
D gene: -
J gene: TRBJ1-6
CDR3 length: 13
V gene: TRBV7-2

CDR3 protein: CASSIQRSYNEQFF
CDR3 DNA: TGTGCCAGTAGTATACAGCGGAGCTACAATGAGCAGTTCTTC
clone size: -
D gene: -
J gene: TRBJ2-1
CDR3 length: 14
V gene: TRBV19

CDR3 protein: CASSLVRGREQYF
CDR3 DNA: TGTGCCAGCAGCTTAGTTAGGGGTCGGGAGCAGTACTTC
clone size: -
D gene: -
J gene: TRBJ2-7
CDR3 length: 13
V gene: TRBV7-7

CDR3 protein: CASSPPTAAYEQYF
CDR3 DNA: TGTGCCAGCTCACCACCGACCGCCGCCTACGAGCAGTACTTC
clone size: few
D gene: -
J gene: TRBJ2-7
CDR3 length: 14
V gene: TRBV18

CDR3 protein: CASSEGGAGNEKLFF
CDR3 DNA: TGTGCCAGCAGTGAAGGGGGAGCGGGTAATGAAAAACTGTTTTTT
clone size: -
D gene: -
J gene: TRBJ1-4
CDR3 length: 15
V gene: TRBV25-1

CDR3 protein: CASSIQGQPQHF
CDR3 DNA: TGTGCCAGCAGTATTCAGGGCCAGCCCCAGCATTTT
clone size: few
D gene: -
J gene: TRBJ1-5
CDR3 length: 12
V gene: TRBV6-1

CDR3 protein: CASSKGDYNEQFF
CDR3 DNA: TGCGCCAGCTCGAAGGGGGACTACAATGAGCAGTTCTTC
clone size: -
D gene: -
J gene: TRBJ2-1
CDR3 length: 13
V gene: TRBV4-3

CDR3 protein: CASSPGGPNTDTQYF
CDR3 DNA: TGTGCCAGCTCACCGGGGGGGCCAAACACAGATACGCAGTATTTT
clone size: -
D gene: -
J gene: TRBJ2-3
CDR3 length: 15
V gene: TRBV18

CDR3 protein: CASSLSGREDETQYF
CDR3 DNA: TGCGCCAGCAGCCTTTCAGGCAGGGAAGATGAGACCCAGTACTTC
clone size: -
D gene: -
J gene: TRBJ2-5
CDR3 length: 15
V gene: TRBV4-1

CDR3 protein: CASSPRRGNQPQHF
CDR3 DNA: TGTGCCAGTAGCCCCCGCCGCGGAAATCAGCCCCAGCATTTT
clone size: -
D gene: -
J gene: TRBJ1-5
CDR3 length: 14
V gene: TRBV19

CDR3 protein: CASSVAPRTEAFF
CDR3 DNA: TGTGCCAGCAGTGTAGCACCTCGCACTGAAGCTTTCTTT
clone size: -
D gene: -
J gene: TRBJ1-1
CDR3 length: 13
V gene: TRBV6-1

CDR3 protein: CASSEAVWDTIGYGYTF
CDR3 DNA: TGTGCCAGCAGTGAAGCTGTTTGGGATACCATAGGATATGGCTACACCTTC
clone size: -
D gene: -
J gene: TRBJ1-2
CDR3 length: 17
V gene: TRBV6-1